This T cell receptor (beta chain) was recovered during a study of cytomegalovirus exposure and HLA in healthy donors. For the study at large: According to later analysis, the same platform produced the roughly 120 validation and several hundred first-cohort repertoires.

Data came from immunoSEQ multiplex PCR; TCRdb stores just in-frame clones and leaves some out. This table has approximately 54,000 clones, approximately 90% appearing once. Points from the study as a whole: In vitro checks showed that a few CMV-associated chains really do target CMV antigens. High specificity and sensitivity for cytomegalovirus status were reported for the classifier.

Comments on this clone: The antigen is unknown.

Germline lookup yields CDR1 LNHDA and CDR2 SQIVND (reference sequence). This CDR3 spans 15 amino acids. V was cut by 3 bases and J by 6 bases, with 18 bases left in between. The chain combines TRBV19 with TRBJ2-7; possible D gene TRBD1, 6 bases. Specimen: PBMCs. The receptor's source is a woman aged 18-29 years in good health and CMV-seropositive. CDR3 loop: CASSIGNLPGVEQYF. In nucleotides, the CDR3 is TGTGCCAGTAGTATCGGAAACCTTCCAGGGGTCGAGCAGTACTTC.